This is a list of T cell receptor beta chains from one sample in a study of cytomegalovirus exposure and HLA in healthy donors. TCRdb's copy holds only in-frame clones and misses some; the assay was immunoSEQ multiplex PCR. The sample yields roughly 200,000 clones, 75% seen once. The sample was PBMCs. These receptors originate from a male donor in good health and CMV-seronegative. Each CDR3 is given with its conserved first and last residue.

V	J	CDR3
TRBV5-5	TRBJ2-1	CASSLYVAAGGSYNEQFF
TRBV28	-	CASSLYTGVPHEQYF
TRBV28	TRBJ2-5	CASSSGQGGVETQYF
TRBV10-3	TRBJ1-2	CAISEGGLDYGYTF
TRBV9	TRBJ2-1	CASSVVGAPYNEQFF
TRBV29-1	TRBJ1-6	CSVETGSSYNSPLHF
TRBV7-2	TRBJ2-3	CASSRTSGLYF
TRBV6-5	TRBJ1-2	CASSPGLLHYGYTF
TRBV5-1	TRBJ1-5	CASSLGSADQPQHF
TRBV27	TRBJ1-5	CASRLGTGIYSNQPQHF
TRBV15	TRBJ2-1	CATSRDRGEQFF
TRBV7-3	TRBJ1-1	CASSSQDDTEAFF
TRBV28	TRBJ1-5	CASSPTTNQPQHF
TRBV15	TRBJ2-1	CATSASLAGFSSYNEQFF
TRBV6-5	TRBJ2-4	CASSSRWGGLGIIQYF
TRBV29-1	TRBJ1-2	CSVGRGQPYGYTF
TRBV6-5	TRBJ1-2	CASSYSGGNTF
TRBV4-3	TRBJ1-1	CASSQGDRENTEAFF
TRBV6-1	TRBJ1-5	CASRTGDQPQHF
TRBV7-6	TRBJ2-2	CASSQMPGQGNTGELFF
TRBV30	TRBJ1-1	CASGQGHTEAFF
TRBV30	TRBJ1-5	CAWNSGVDQPQHF
TRBV7-3	TRBJ2-3	CASSFRDRGNEDTQYF
TRBV6-5	TRBJ1-2	CASSPGRERGYTF
TRBV7-3	TRBJ2-7	CASRSSGSSYEQYF
TRBV5-4	TRBJ1-3	CASSQGALTGNTIYF
TRBV27	TRBJ1-4	CASSGATNEKLFF
TRBV2	TRBJ2-1	CASLEGGRDESFF
TRBV20-1	TRBJ2-5	CSARILETQYF
TRBV6-1	TRBJ2-7	CASSTNRDYSYEQYF
TRBV5-6	TRBJ1-6	CASSQNRGHNSPLHF
TRBV30	TRBJ1-5	CAWSAGRQPQHF
TRBV5-4	TRBJ2-7	CASSSSPGVAYEQYF
TRBV6-5	TRBJ2-1	CASTRSGSYNEQFF
TRBV28	TRBJ2-3	CASSIGLATVGGTDTQYF
TRBV6-1	TRBJ1-3	CASSEQEVYSGNTIYF
TRBV12-5	TRBJ2-3	CASGFRTDTQYF
TRBV10-1	TRBJ1-1	CASRGDRNTEAFF
TRBV10-3	TRBJ1-2	CAINQATRGINGYTF
TRBV5-1	TRBJ2-2	CASSLQTGGPGGELFF
TRBV4-1	TRBJ2-1	CASSQAGLAGYNEQFF
TRBV19	TRBJ2-4	CASSNPPGLAVDIQYF
TRBV30	TRBJ1-3	CAWSVRGSIYF
TRBV28	TRBJ1-5	CASRIPRVSNQPQHF
TRBV4-1	TRBJ2-6	CASSQDGTGGSGANVLTF
TRBV15	TRBJ1-3	CATSTPVVDRAAGRHEDTIYF
TRBV6-5	TRBJ1-5	CASRGQGFNQPQHF
TRBV28	TRBJ2-1	CASTLWSSGSYNEQFF
TRBV7-8	TRBJ2-3	CASTKTGGTDTQYF
TRBV2	TRBJ2-1	CASSEGRGDINEQFF